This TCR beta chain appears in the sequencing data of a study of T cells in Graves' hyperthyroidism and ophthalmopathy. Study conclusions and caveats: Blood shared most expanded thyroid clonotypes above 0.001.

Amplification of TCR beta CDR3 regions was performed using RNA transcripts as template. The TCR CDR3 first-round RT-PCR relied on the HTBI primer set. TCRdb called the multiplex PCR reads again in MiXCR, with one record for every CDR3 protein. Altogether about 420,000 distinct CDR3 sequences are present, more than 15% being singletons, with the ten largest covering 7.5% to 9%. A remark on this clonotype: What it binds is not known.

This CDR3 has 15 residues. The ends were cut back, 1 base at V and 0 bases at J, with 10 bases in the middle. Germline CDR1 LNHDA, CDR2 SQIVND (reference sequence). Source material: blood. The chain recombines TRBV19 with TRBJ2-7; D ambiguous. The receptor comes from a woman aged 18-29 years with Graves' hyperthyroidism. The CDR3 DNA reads TGTGCCAGTAGTATAGGGCCAGGTGTCTCCTACGAGCAGTACTTC. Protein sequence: CASSIGPGVSYEQYF. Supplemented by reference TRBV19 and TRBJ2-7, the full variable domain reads DGGITQSPKYLFRKEGQNVTLSCEQNLNHDAMYWYRQDPGQGLRLIYYSQIVNDFQKGDIAEGYSVSREKKESFPLTVTSAQKNPTAFYLCASSIGPGVSYEQYFGPGTRLTVT.